These 23 T cell receptor beta chains originate from one sample sequenced in a study of T cell responses to AZD1222 COVID-19 vaccine. Clones were sequenced by immunoSEQ multiplex PCR, and TCRdb holds only the in-frame ones, with some missing. The profile shows 110,000 or so clones, 88% of them singletons. Sample: peripheral blood, taken on day 0 of AZD1222 vaccination. The receptors stem from an adult in good health.

This rearrangement joins TRBV25-1 to TRBJ1-4; D unresolved. V lost 1 base and J lost 9, with 6 bases in between. The CDR3 runs to 12 residues. Germline CDR1 and CDR2: MGHDK and SYGVNS. The chain's CDR3 is CASSEFGQKLFF. CDR3 DNA sequence: TGTGCCAGCAGTGAATTCGGGCAAAAACTGTTTTTT. Filled out from reference TRBV25-1 and TRBJ1-4, the complete variable domain reads EADIYQTPRYLVIGTGKKITLECSQTMGHDKMYWYQQDPGMELHLIHYSYGVNSTEKGDLSSESTVSRIRTEHFPLTLESARPSHTSQYLCASSEFGQKLFFGSGTQLSVL.

The chain uses TRBV9 and TRBJ1-3, with 8 positions matching TRBD1. CDR3 length: 16 amino acids. V lost 3 bases and J lost 3; bases outside the gene matches: 8. Germline CDR1 is SGDLS and CDR2 is YYNGEE. The CDR3 DNA reads TGTGCCAGCAGCGCCAGGACAGGGATTGGTGGAAACACCATATATTTT. Protein: CASSARTGIGGNTIYF.

The rearrangement links TRBV18 to TRBJ2-1; 11 nucleotides agree with TRBD2. The length of the CDR3 is 16 residues. The germline V gene has CDR1 KGHSH and CDR2 LQKENI. V lost 6 bases and J lost 8; bases outside the gene matches: 12. CDR3 protein: CASSNLAGGLGDEQFF. In nucleotides, the CDR3 is TGTGCCAGCTCGAACCTAGCGGGGGGACTAGGGGATGAGCAGTTCTTC.

V usage is TRBV1 and J usage is TRBJ2-5; the D call in the table, TRBD2, was not verified against the DNA. The J call may be incorrect, as the DNA end agrees better with TRBJ2-7. TRBV1 constitutes a pseudogene. The CDR3 runs 12 residues. The DNA of the CDR3 is TGCACCAGCAGCCAAGGTCTCCACGAGCAGTACTTC. This codes for CTSSQGLHEQYF.

The chain couples TRBV6-5 to TRBJ2-3, with 16 bases fitting TRBD2. This CDR3 region has 16 residues. V gave up 4 bases and J gave up 6 bases; unmatched junction bases: 4. Germline loops: CDR1 MNHEY, CDR2 SVGAGI. The CDR3 loop reads CASSLGLAGGLDTQYF. CDR3 in DNA: TGTGCCAGCAGTTTGGGACTAGCGGGAGGGTTGGATACGCAGTATTTT.

With regard to this clone: This sample also contains other DNA sequences that code for the same CDR3. The genes are TRBV28 and TRBJ1-5, with D hard to call. V was pared by 4 bases and J by 6 bases, with 7 bases between. Looked up from germline, CDR1 is MDHEN and CDR2 is SYDVKM. The CDR3 runs 12 residues. The chain's CDR3 is CASSSGVQPQHF. The CDR3 bases are TGTGCCAGCAGTTCCGGGGTTCAGCCCCAGCATTTT.

CDR3 DNA sequence: TGTGCCAGCAGACGCACTAGCGTGACTACCTACGAGCAGTACTTC. Residues: CASRRTSVTTYEQYF. The chain combines TRBV6-5 with TRBJ2-7; 7 bases line up with TRBD2. V was pared by 6 bases and J by 2 bases, with 10 bases of the junction left unmatched. The germline V gene encodes CDR1 MNHEY and CDR2 SVGAGI. The CDR3 consists of 15 residues.

This rearrangement joins TRBV7-9 to TRBJ1-5; D uncertain. There are 14 residues in the CDR3. The V and J ends lost 1 base and 6 bases respectively, with 10 bases between them. The germline V gene encodes CDR1 SEHNR and CDR2 FQNEAQ (reference sequence). The CDR3 is CASSLGGFGQPQHF. In DNA, the CDR3 is TGTGCCAGCAGCTTAGGGGGATTTGGTCAGCCCCAGCATTTT. Combining the CDR3 with reference TRBV7-9 and TRBJ1-5 gives the whole variable domain DTGVSQNPRHKITKRGQNVTFRCDPISEHNRLYWYRQTLGQGPEFLTYFQNEAQLEKSRLLSDRFSAERPKGSFSTLEIQRTEQGDSAMYLCASSLGGFGQPQHFGDGTRLSIL.

This sequence joins TRBV7-2 and TRBJ2-7, with 12 bases aligning to TRBD2. Germline assignment: CDR1 SGHTA and CDR2 FQGNSA. CDR3 length: 15 residues. J was trimmed by 3 bases and V by 2 bases; bases with no gene match: 2. The CDR3 nucleotides are TGTGCCAGCAGCTTACTAGCGGGAGGGGACTACGAGCAGTACTTC. This codes for CASSLLAGGDYEQYF.

J is TRBJ2-6 and V is TRBV27; D remains ambiguous. Deletions cut 5 bases from V and 1 base from J, with 12 bases between. Per the germline V gene, CDR1 is MNHEY and CDR2 is SMNVEV (reference sequence). The CDR3 has 16 residues. The CDR3 DNA follows: TGTGCCAGCAGTCCCATGACGCTATCTGGGGCCAACGTCCTGACTTTC. This encodes CASSPMTLSGANVLTF.

This CDR3 reads CASSLAGGKGAEAFF. The CDR3 bases are TGTGCCAGCAGCTTAGCGGGCGGGAAGGGAGCTGAAGCTTTCTTT. V gene TRBV7-2 combines with J gene TRBJ1-1; D gene unclear. Trimming pared 0 bases from V and 6 bases from J, leaving 14 bases between. There are 15 residues in the CDR3. Per germline, CDR1 SGHTA and CDR2 FQGNSA.

The V and J genes are TRBV7-8 and TRBJ1-5; D is possibly TRBD1 (5 bases). This CDR3 contains 17 residues. The V and J ends lost 5 bases and 0 bases respectively, with 17 bases between them. Germline V gene data show CDR1 as SGHVS and CDR2 as FQNEAQ. CDR3 DNA: TGTGCCAGCAGCCCCTTGGGGGGGTCCTATAGCAATCAGCCCCAGCATTTT. Its translation: CASSPLGGSYSNQPQHF.

In this sample, this clone turned up a few times. V is TRBV5-1 and J is TRBJ2-4; maybe TRBD1 (6 bases). Germline assignment: CDR1 SGHRS and CDR2 YFSETQ. V lost 0 bases to trimming and J lost 3 bases, with 13 bases between them. CDR3 length equals 16 residues. In nucleotides, the CDR3 is TGCGCCAGCAGCTTGGAGGACAGTGTGGTCAAAAACATTCAGTACTTC. This codes for CASSLEDSVVKNIQYF. The complete variable domain, with remaining parts taken from reference TRBV5-1 and TRBJ2-4, reads KAGVTQTPRYLIKTRGQQVTLSCSPISGHRSVSWYQQTPGQGLQFLFEYFSETQRNKGNFPGRFSGRQFSNSRSEMNVSTLELGDSALYLCASSLEDSVVKNIQYFGAGTRLSVL.

This chain links TRBV5-1 with TRBJ2-3, with 7 bases lining up with TRBD2. Trimming cost V 4 bases and J 0 bases; bases outside gene matches: 5. The length of the CDR3 is 15 residues. The germline CDR1 and CDR2 sequences are SGHRS and YFSETQ. CDR3 region: CASSRLAASTDTQYF. The CDR3 DNA is TGCGCCAGCAGCCGACTAGCAGCTAGCACAGATACGCAGTATTTT. The full variable domain, in which reference TRBV5-1 and TRBJ2-3 provide the parts outside the CDR3, is KAGVTQTPRYLIKTRGQQVTLSCSPISGHRSVSWYQQTPGQGLQFLFEYFSETQRNKGNFPGRFSGRQFSNSRSEMNVSTLELGDSALYLCASSRLAASTDTQYFGPGTRLTVL.

This sequence joins TRBV5-4 and TRBJ2-1; 7 nucleotides agree with TRBD1. V lost 3 bases, J lost 4 bases, and 7 bases stayed unmatched. CDR3 size: 15 residues. CDR1 is SGHNT, CDR2 YYREEE, per germline (reference sequence). In nucleotides, the CDR3 is TGTGCCAGCAGCTCGGGACAGATTTCATACAATGAGCAGTTCTTC. This gives the protein CASSSGQISYNEQFF. Combining the CDR3 with reference TRBV5-4 and TRBJ2-1 gives the whole variable domain ETGVTQSPTHLIKTRGQQVTLRCSSQSGHNTVSWYQQALGQGPQFIFQYYREEENGRGNFPPRFSGLQFPNYSSELNVNALELDDSALYLCASSSGQISYNEQFFGPGTRLTVL.

This chain links TRBV6-4 with TRBJ1-1; D is uncertain. V lost 6 bases, J lost 4 bases, and 12 bases lay in between. The germline CDR1 and CDR2 sequences are MRHNA and SNTAGT. CDR3 size: 13 residues. CDR3 sequence (DNA): TGTGCCAGCAGCCGAGAGGGTGGCACTGAAGCTTTCTTT. Translation: CASSREGGTEAFF.

J is TRBJ2-5 and V is TRBV7-2; TRBD1 aligns across 7 bases. The CDR3 length is 14 residues. V was clipped by 2 bases and J by 7 bases; unmatched bases: 7. Germline V gene lookup returns CDR1 SGHTA and CDR2 FQGNSA. CDR3 DNA: TGTGCCAGCAGCTTATCCGGGGACAGCAGGACCCAGTACTTC. Its protein is CASSLSGDSRTQYF. Full variable domain (outside the CDR3, taken from reference TRBV7-2 and TRBJ2-5): GAGVSQSPSNKVTEKGKDVELRCDPISGHTALYWYRQSLGQGLEFLIYFQGNSAPDKSGLPSDRFSAERTGGSVSTLTIQRTQQEDSAVYLCASSLSGDSRTQYFGPGTRLLVL.

The J gene is TRBJ2-3, the V gene TRBV6-2 or TRBV6-3, with D possibly TRBD2 on 6 matching bases. Germline values: CDR1 MNHEY, CDR2 SVGEGT. With 0 bases removed from V and 2 bases from J, the gap between germline ends came to 15 bases. This CDR3 contains 17 residues. The CDR3 coding sequence is TGTGCCAGCAGTTACTCTGCTAGCGCCTACTTCACAGATACGCAGTATTTT. Amino acid sequence: CASSYSASAYFTDTQYF.

The V gene is TRBV4-3, the J gene TRBJ1-5; possibly TRBD1 for D (5 bases). V dropped 1 base and J dropped 7 bases, with 11 bases sitting between them. The CDR3 loop spans 14 amino acids. In germline, CDR1 is LGHNA, CDR2 YSLEER. The CDR3 here is CASSQGLGRQPQHF. CDR3 nucleotides: TGCGCCAGCAGCCAAGGGTTGGGGCGGCAGCCCCAGCATTTT.

This clone was observed a single time. The rearrangement links TRBV24-1 to TRBJ1-4; no reliable D call. This CDR3 has 11 residues. Looked up from germline, CDR1 is KGHDR and CDR2 is SFDVKD. V lost 3 bases and J 7 bases, leaving 2 bases between the germline ends. DNA for the CDR3: TGTGCCACCAGTGATCGTGAAAAACTGTTTTTT. As protein: CATSDREKLFF.

The J gene is TRBJ2-7, the V gene TRBV5-1, with TRBD1 as a possible D gene (6 bases). This CDR3 is 15 amino acids long. V lost 0 bases, J lost 2 bases, and 12 bases lay in between. Germline V gene lookup returns CDR1 SGHRS and CDR2 YFSETQ. CDR3 sequence reads: CASSLGRGFTYEQYF. CDR3 nucleotides: TGCGCCAGCAGCTTGGGCAGGGGTTTTACCTACGAGCAGTACTTC.

The chain couples TRBV6-1 to TRBJ2-5; 11 bases align to TRBD2. Trimming at V came to 0 bases and at J to 3 bases, leaving 3 bases not matched to a gene. This CDR3 is built from 16 residues. Per germline, CDR1 MNHNS and CDR2 SASEGT. The CDR3 DNA reads TGTGCCAGCAGTGAAGCCGGGACTAGCGGCAAAGAGACCCAGTACTTC. It translates to CASSEAGTSGKETQYF.

This chain joins TRBV27 and TRBJ2-2, with TRBD1 identical over 9 bases. CDR1 and CDR2 (germline): MNHEY, SMNVEV (reference sequence). Germline trimming cut 8 bases from V and 3 bases from J; bases unmatched to any gene: 4. The CDR3 length is 14 residues. As DNA, the CDR3 is TGTGCCAGCCGGGACAGGGAGTACACCGGGGAGCTGTTTTTT. Translation gives CASRDREYTGELFF.